These 9 T cell receptor beta chains were sequenced from one sample in a study of blood T cell repertoires in COVID-19 (TCRdb year 2020). The library was built by means of the immunoSEQ multiplex PCR assay. The source is immuneACCESS, and TCRdb retained only in-frame sequences with V and J called. Part of the clones is not carried over; for the studies checked, unresolved V genes explain less than half of this, and the remainder is unexplained. The sample table holds some 70,000 clones, of which 87% were seen once. The ten largest clones represent 6.5% to 8% of the sample. The specimen sequenced was peripheral blood. The receptors come from a man aged 50-59 years with active COVID-19.

The V and J genes are TRBV2 and TRBJ2-2; possible D gene TRBD1, 5 bases. This CDR3 is 13 amino acids long. The germline V gene has CDR1 SNHLY and CDR2 FYNNEI. Trimming took 6 bases from V and 7 from J, leaving 12 bases between them. The DNA of the CDR3 is TGTGCCAGCAGCGTTCAGGGTGGCGGGGAGCTGTTTTTT. It encodes CASSVQGGGELFF.

This clone appeared a few times. J is TRBJ2-7 and V is TRBV6-6; D remains unclear. Germline V gene sequence: CDR1 MNHNY, CDR2 SVGAGI (reference sequence). There are 13 residues in the CDR3. Trimming shortened V by 1 base and J by 6 bases, and 10 bases separated the two germline ends. CDR3 DNA: TGTGCCAGCAGTTACTACGAGGATGGCGAGCAGTACTTC. This gives the protein CASSYYEDGEQYF.

This clone was picked up a small number of times. The chain recombines TRBV3-1 (or the pseudogene TRBV3-2) with TRBJ1-1, with TRBD1 matching 7 bases. The CDR3 runs 14 residues. V gave up 4 bases and J gave up 1 base; unmatched junction bases: 3. From germline, CDR1 is LGHDT and CDR2 YNNKEL (reference sequence). The CDR3 coding sequence is TGTGCCAGCAGCCGTGGGACAGCGAACACTGAAGCTTTCTTT. This sequence encodes CASSRGTANTEAFF.

The chain combines TRBV18 with TRBJ1-4, with 9 bases that match TRBD1. V trimming: 8 bases; J trimming: 8 bases; junction bases outside the gene matches: 6. This CDR3 has 13 amino acids. Germline V gene lookup returns CDR1 KGHSH and CDR2 LQKENI. CDR3 in amino acids: CASETGGEEKLFF. The CDR3 nucleotides are TGTGCCAGCGAGACAGGGGGGGAAGAAAAACTGTTTTTT.

Here the CDR3 reads CASSEGFLAGGEQYF. In nucleotides, the CDR3 is TGTGCCAGTAGTGAAGGCTTTCTAGCCGGCGGCGAGCAGTACTTC. The gene calls are TRBV19 and TRBJ2-7; TRBD2 is a possible D gene (5 bases). The V gene's germline CDR1 is LNHDA and CDR2 SQIVND (reference sequence). V gave up 5 bases and J gave up 6 bases, with 20 bases separating them. The CDR3 spans 15 residues.

This sequence joins TRBV7-3 and TRBJ2-2; TRBD2 might be the D (6 bases). V gave up 4 bases and J gave up 4 bases, with 16 bases separating them. Germline V gene sequence: CDR1 SGHTA, CDR2 FQGTGA. CDR3 size: 16 residues. Here the CDR3 DNA reads TGTGCCAGCAGCTCCTTTCCCGGGACTTCCACCGGGGAGCTGTTTTTT. Residues: CASSSFPGTSTGELFF.

V gene TRBV7-2 combines with J gene TRBJ1-1; TRBD1 aligns across 7 bases. Losses at the gene ends were 5 bases for V and 5 bases for J; bases not matched to a gene: 14. CDR1 and CDR2 (germline): SGHTA, FQGNSA. The CDR3 runs to 16 residues. The CDR3 DNA reads as TGTGCCAGCAGCCTGGAGGGGGCAATCGTTGGGACTGAAGCTTTCTTT. It specifies CASSLEGAIVGTEAFF.

The chain recombines TRBV30 with TRBJ2-7; D ambiguous. The germline gives CDR1 GTSNPN, CDR2 SVGIG (reference sequence). With 4 bases removed from V and 3 bases from J, the gap between germline ends came to 10 bases. The CDR3 covers 12 residues. The CDR3 reads CAWNTGGYEQYF. CDR3 bases: TGTGCCTGGAATACTGGTGGCTACGAGCAGTACTTC.

V and J are TRBV19 and TRBJ2-7; 10 bases line up with TRBD1. J gave up 6 bases and V 5 bases, and 13 bases lay outside the gene matches. This CDR3 is 16 amino acids long. CDR1 is LNHDA, CDR2 SQIVND, per germline (reference sequence). The CDR3 region is CASSSYSGQGFSEQYF. The CDR3 nucleotides are TGTGCCAGTAGTTCCTACTCGGGACAGGGGTTTTCCGAGCAGTACTTC.